This TCR beta chain was sequenced during a study of radiation and T cells in renal cell carcinoma. Concerning this clone: Its antigen is not known.

Study results and limitations: From baseline, blood top tumor clonotypes peaked at 2 weeks post-radiation.

V was trimmed by 0 bases and J by 3 bases, leaving 15 bases between them. The V gene's germline CDR1 is SEHNR and CDR2 FQNEAQ (reference sequence). The CDR3 is made up of 16 amino acids. Time point specified: blood 4 weeks post-SBRT, at nephrectomy. Described treatment: 15 Gy SBRT to primary tumor, nephrectomy 4 weeks later. Nephrectomy followed 15 Gy stereotactic body radiation by 4 weeks. TCRdb keeps only in-frame clones here, not all; method: immunoSEQ multiplex PCR. The sample has about 170,000 clones; 88% are singletons. This chain connects TRBV7-9 to TRBJ2-7; D remains unclear. The sequence was obtained from a woman aged 45-65 years with renal cell carcinoma. The sequencing used blood, collected from a patient whose treatment included radiotherapy and nephrectomy. The CDR3 bases are TGTGCCAGCAGCTTAGCATCTGGCGACATTCGCTACGAGCAGTACTTC. Protein sequence: CASSLASGDIRYEQYF.